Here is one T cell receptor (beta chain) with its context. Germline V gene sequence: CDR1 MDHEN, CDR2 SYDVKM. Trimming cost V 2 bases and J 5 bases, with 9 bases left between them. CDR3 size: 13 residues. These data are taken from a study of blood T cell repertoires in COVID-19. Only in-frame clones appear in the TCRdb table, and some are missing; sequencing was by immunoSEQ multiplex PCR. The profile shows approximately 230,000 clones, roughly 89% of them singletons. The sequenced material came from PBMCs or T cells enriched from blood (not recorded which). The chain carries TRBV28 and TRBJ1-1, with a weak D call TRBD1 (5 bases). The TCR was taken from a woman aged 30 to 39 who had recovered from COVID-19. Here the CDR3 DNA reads TGTGCCAGCAGTTTAACGGGGGAGACTGAAGCTTTCTTT. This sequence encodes CASSLTGETEAFF.